This T cell receptor beta chain is from a study of blood T cell repertoires in COVID-19. Study details: The United States, Italy and Spain provided the acute and convalescent COVID-19 samples. T cells, B-cell-depleted T cells, or PBMCs supplied cDNA or gDNA.

The table came from immunoSEQ multiplex PCR; TCRdb's copy has only in-frame clones and leaves some out. In the table there are 150,000 to 200,000 clones, 70% to 90% of which are singletons. The source material was peripheral blood. The source of this sequence is an elderly woman with COVID-19, enrolled during active disease.

CDR3 nucleotide sequence: TGCGCCAGCAGCTTCGACGGACAAGGAAACACCATATATTTT. Translating gives CASSFDGQGNTIYF. This chain joins TRBV5-1 and TRBJ1-3, with D possibly matching TRBD1 (5 bases). CDR1 and CDR2 from the germline V gene are SGHRS and YFSETQ. V lost 2 bases to trimming and J lost 4 bases, with 10 bases between them. The length of the CDR3 is 14 residues. The whole variable domain, remainder taken from reference TRBV5-1 and TRBJ1-3, is KAGVTQTPRYLIKTRGQQVTLSCSPISGHRSVSWYQQTPGQGLQFLFEYFSETQRNKGNFPGRFSGRQFSNSRSEMNVSTLELGDSALYLCASSFDGQGNTIYFGEGSWLTVV.